These 14 T cell receptor beta chains were sequenced from one sample in a study of cytomegalovirus exposure and HLA in healthy donors. Both 60 Vbeta primers and 13 Jbeta primers went into the PCR. Here immunoSEQ multiplex PCR was the method, and the copy in TCRdb shows in-frame clones only, minus some. The sample has more than 140,000 clones; roughly 64% are singletons. The sample comprised PBMCs. The receptor set was obtained from a woman in her 30s in good health and CMV-seropositive.

There are a few counts of this clone. The chain couples TRBV2 to TRBJ1-1, with 10 bases fitting TRBD1. Germline CDR1 and CDR2: SNHLY and FYNNEI. The CDR3 length is 16 residues. Unmatched junction bases numbered 7, after V lost 6 bases and J lost 0 bases. CDR3: CASRVGQGVMNTEAFF. In DNA, the CDR3 is TGTGCCAGCAGGGTAGGACAGGGGGTCATGAACACTGAAGCTTTCTTT.

This rearrangement joins TRBV7-2 to TRBJ2-2; D uncertain. CDR1 is SGHTA and CDR2 is FQGNSA in the germline V gene. This CDR3 comprises 16 residues. V lost 1 base and J 3 bases, leaving 12 bases between the germline ends. CDR3 in DNA: TGTGCCAGCAGCTTAGAAGTCCCTAACTACACCGGGGAGCTGTTTTTT. Its translation: CASSLEVPNYTGELFF.

This clone has only a few counts. The chain carries TRBV6-1 and TRBJ1-1; D might be TRBD1 (6 bases). V shed 5 bases and J shed 5 bases, with 18 bases lying between them. This CDR3 comprises 15 residues. Germline CDR1 reads MNHNS; CDR2 reads SASEGT. CDR3 nucleotide sequence: TGTGCCAGCAGTACTACAGGGAGGGAAAGAACTGAAGCTTTCTTT. Protein product: CASSTTGRERTEAFF.

This rearrangement joins TRBV9 to TRBJ1-1, with 8 bases matching TRBD1. Germline CDR1 SGDLS, CDR2 YYNGEE. The CDR3 has 14 amino acids. Losses at the gene ends were 6 bases for V and 5 bases for J; bases not matched to a gene: 9. The CDR3 DNA is TGTGCCAGCACACCGACAGGGGTGGAAACTGAAGCTTTCTTT. Translation: CASTPTGVETEAFF.

This clone was recorded once. The chain links TRBV5-6 to TRBJ2-7; 7 nucleotides match TRBD1. The germline CDR1 and CDR2 sequences are SGHDT and YYEEEE. The V segment lost 2 bases and the J segment 4 bases; nucleotides outside the gene matches: 6. This CDR3 is built from 14 residues. The CDR3 DNA is TGTGCCAGCAGCTTCGGTGAGGGGGCTTACGAGCAGTACTTC. It yields the protein CASSFGEGAYEQYF.

The chain joins TRBV4-1 to TRBJ1-5; perhaps TRBD1 as D (6 bases). Trimming removed 5 bases at V and 2 bases at J, with 10 bases between. The CDR3 runs 14 residues. Germline V gene data show CDR1 as MGHRA and CDR2 as YSYEKL. In nucleotides, the CDR3 is TGCGCCAGCAGCGAGAGACAGGGCAATCAGCCCCAGCATTTT. The encoded protein is CASSERQGNQPQHF.

This clone was seen only a few times. This rearrangement joins TRBV19 to TRBJ1-1; 10 nucleotides line up with TRBD1. Per the germline V gene, CDR1 is LNHDA and CDR2 is SQIVND (reference sequence). This CDR3 contains 17 residues. V shed 10 bases, J shed 2 bases, and the junction held 16 bases outside the gene matches. The CDR3 DNA is TGTGCCACCAGAGGGGGACTAGGGGACAGGGGCAACACTGAAGCTTTCTTT. Protein sequence: CATRGGLGDRGNTEAFF.

This clone was seen only a few times. V is TRBV7-2 and J is TRBJ2-3, with TRBD2 identical over 9 bases. The V segment lost 3 bases and the J segment 4 bases; nucleotides outside the gene matches: 5. Germline CDR1 SGHTA, CDR2 FQGNSA. The CDR3 covers 15 residues. CDR3 DNA: TGTGCCAGCAGCTTCGCTTTAGCGGGGGCAGATACGCAGTATTTT. Its translation is CASSFALAGADTQYF.

The chain couples TRBV9 to TRBJ2-7, with 11 bases identical to TRBD1. The junction had 4 bases not matched to a gene; V was cut back by 3 bases and J by 2 bases. CDR3 size: 15 residues. Germline CDR1 reads SGDLS; CDR2 reads YYNGEE. Written as DNA, the CDR3 is TGTGCCAGCAGCGAGGGACAGGGGGTCACCTACGAGCAGTACTTC. This codes for CASSEGQGVTYEQYF.

The rearrangement uses TRBV28 and TRBJ1-2, with a tentative D call TRBD1 (6 bases). The germline V and J ends were trimmed by 2 bases and 2 bases, with 12 bases remaining between them. The CDR3 runs to 15 residues. Germline CDR1 is MDHEN and CDR2 is SYDVKM. DNA of the CDR3: TGTGCCAGCAGTTTAACCGAGACAGGAAACTATGGCTACACCTTC. Its translation: CASSLTETGNYGYTF.

This clone has a handful of counts. The chain carries TRBV7-9 and TRBJ1-1; D perhaps matches TRBD1 (5 bases). Trimming pared 4 bases from V and 1 base from J, leaving 10 bases between. This CDR3 contains 14 residues. Per the germline V gene, CDR1 is SEHNR and CDR2 is FQNEAQ (reference sequence). CDR3 sequence: CASSSQAGNTEAFF. In nucleotides, the CDR3 is TGTGCCAGCAGCTCACAGGCAGGGAACACTGAAGCTTTCTTT.

On this clone itself: Germline is not matched at one junction end, which may reflect a read error. This chain joins TRBV7-9 and TRBJ1-1; 11 nucleotides agree with TRBD1. The CDR3 covers 12 residues. CDR1 is SEHNR, CDR2 FQNEAQ, per germline (reference sequence). The CDR3 loop is CASSPRTGGISF. The DNA for the CDR3 is TGTGCCAGCAGCCCTCGGACAGGGGGCATATCGTTT.

The chain combines TRBV4-1 with TRBJ1-2; 9 bases match TRBD1. V shed 4 bases and J 7 bases; nucleotides not matched to a gene: 13. CDR3 length: 16 residues. Germline loops: CDR1 MGHRA, CDR2 YSYEKL. The CDR3 here is CASSLNTGQGLGGYTF. The CDR3 DNA is TGCGCCAGCAGCCTTAACACAGGACAGGGGTTGGGTGGCTACACCTTC.

V and J are TRBV27 and TRBJ1-6, with D possibly matching TRBD1 (6 bases). CDR3 length: 14 amino acids. The V end was cut by 4 bases, the J end by 7 bases, with 11 bases between. CDR1 and CDR2 from the germline V gene are MNHEY and SMNVEV (reference sequence). The chain's CDR3 is CASSSGVFNSPLHF. The CDR3 nucleotides read TGTGCCAGCAGTTCAGGGGTTTTCAATTCACCCCTCCACTTT.